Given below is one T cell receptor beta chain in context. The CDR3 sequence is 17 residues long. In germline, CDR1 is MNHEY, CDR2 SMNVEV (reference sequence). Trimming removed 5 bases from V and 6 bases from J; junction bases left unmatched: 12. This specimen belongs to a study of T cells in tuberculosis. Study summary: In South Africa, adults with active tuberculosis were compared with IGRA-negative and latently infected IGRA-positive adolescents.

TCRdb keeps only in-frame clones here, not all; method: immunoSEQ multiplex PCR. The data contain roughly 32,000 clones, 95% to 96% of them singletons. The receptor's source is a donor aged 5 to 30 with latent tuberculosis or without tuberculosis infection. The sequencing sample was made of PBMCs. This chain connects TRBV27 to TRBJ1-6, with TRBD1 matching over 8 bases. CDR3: CASSPHGQGKGNSPLHF. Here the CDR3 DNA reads TGTGCCAGCAGTCCACACGGACAGGGCAAGGGTAATTCACCCCTCCACTTT.